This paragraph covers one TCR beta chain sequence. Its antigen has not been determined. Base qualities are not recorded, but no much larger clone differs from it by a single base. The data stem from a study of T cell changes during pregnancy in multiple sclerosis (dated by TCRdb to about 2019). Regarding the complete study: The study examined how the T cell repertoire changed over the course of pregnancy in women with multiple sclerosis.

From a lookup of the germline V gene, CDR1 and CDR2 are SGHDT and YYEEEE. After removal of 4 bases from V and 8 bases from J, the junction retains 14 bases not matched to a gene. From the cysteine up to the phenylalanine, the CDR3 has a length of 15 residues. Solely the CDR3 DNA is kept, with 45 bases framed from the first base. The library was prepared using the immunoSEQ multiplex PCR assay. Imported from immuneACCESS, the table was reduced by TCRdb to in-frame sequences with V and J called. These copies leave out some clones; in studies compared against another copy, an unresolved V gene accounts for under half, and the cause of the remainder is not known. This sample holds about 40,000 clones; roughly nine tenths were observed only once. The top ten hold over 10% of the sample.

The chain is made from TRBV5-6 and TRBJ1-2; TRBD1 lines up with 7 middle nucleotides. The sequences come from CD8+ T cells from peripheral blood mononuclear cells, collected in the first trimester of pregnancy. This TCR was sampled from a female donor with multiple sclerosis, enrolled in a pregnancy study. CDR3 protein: CASSIAGTVIMGYTF. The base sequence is TGTGCCAGCAGCATAGCCGGGACAGTAATTATGGGCTACACCTTC.